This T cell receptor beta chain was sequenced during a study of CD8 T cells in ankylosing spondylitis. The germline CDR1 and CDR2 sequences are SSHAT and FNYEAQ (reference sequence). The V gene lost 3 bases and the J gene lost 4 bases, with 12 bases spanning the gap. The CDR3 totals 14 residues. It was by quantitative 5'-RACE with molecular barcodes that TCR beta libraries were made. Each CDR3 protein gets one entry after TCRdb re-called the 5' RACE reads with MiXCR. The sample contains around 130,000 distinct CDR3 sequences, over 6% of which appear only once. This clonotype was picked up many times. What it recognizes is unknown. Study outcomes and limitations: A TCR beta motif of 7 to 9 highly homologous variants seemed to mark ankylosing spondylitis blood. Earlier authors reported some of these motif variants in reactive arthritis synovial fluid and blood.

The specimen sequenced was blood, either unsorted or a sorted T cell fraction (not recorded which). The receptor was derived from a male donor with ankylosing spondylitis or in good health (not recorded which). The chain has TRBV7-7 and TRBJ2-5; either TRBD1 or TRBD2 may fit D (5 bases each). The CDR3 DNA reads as TGTGCCAGCAGCTTGAATCCAGGGAGAGAGACCCAGTACTTC. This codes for CASSLNPGRETQYF.